Each of the 9 T cell receptor beta chains below was sequenced from the same sample in a study of brain metastases from non-small cell lung cancer. Profiling relied on immunoSEQ multiplex PCR, and the TCRdb table lists in-frame clones only, not all of them. The sample has about 4,200 clones; about nine tenths are singletons. The source material was primary lung tumor tissue. Every receptor here comes from a donor at least 40 years old with non-small cell lung cancer.

In its sample, this clone was seen once. Sequence at one end of the junction differs from germline and may be a read error. J is TRBJ1-1 and V is TRBV15, with no clear D. The CDR3 spans 12 residues. CDR1 and CDR2 from the germline V gene are LNHNV and YYDKDF (reference sequence). The CDR3 region is CATSRTNTEVFF. In DNA, the CDR3 is TGTGCCACCAGCAGGACGAACACTGAAGTTTTCTTT.

The chain recombines TRBV3-1 (or the pseudogene TRBV3-2) with TRBJ2-6; D is possibly TRBD1 (5 bases). The V end was cut by 0 bases, the J end by 4 bases, with 13 bases between. Germline V gives CDR1 LGHDT, CDR2 YNNKEL (reference sequence). The CDR3 totals 17 residues. CDR3 sequence: CASSQDTPGLGANVLTF. In nucleotides, the CDR3 is TGTGCCAGCAGCCAAGATACCCCAGGGTTGGGGGCCAACGTCCTGACTTTC.

The V gene is TRBV7-3, the J gene TRBJ1-1; D might be TRBD1 (5 bases). This CDR3 is 15 amino acids long. The germline gives CDR1 SGHTA, CDR2 FQGTGA. With 6 bases removed from V and 0 bases from J, the gap between germline ends came to 14 bases. CDR3 loop: CASRRPGRMNTEAFF. CDR3 nucleotides: TGTGCCAGCAGAAGACCGGGACGGATGAACACTGAAGCTTTCTTT.

V gene TRBV7-9 combines with J gene TRBJ1-1; D perhaps matches TRBD1 (5 bases). The CDR3 is 14 amino acids. With 4 bases removed from V and 7 bases from J, the gap between germline ends came to 16 bases. Germline-derived CDR1 and CDR2 are SEHNR and FQNEAQ (reference sequence). CDR3 sequence reads: CASSSYRGGSEAFF. CDR3 in DNA: TGTGCCAGCAGCTCTTATCGGGGCGGGAGTGAAGCTTTCTTT.

This clone was observed once. A much larger clone lies a single base off, so this may be a read error. The V gene is TRBV19, the J gene TRBJ2-1; D remains unclear. This CDR3 region has 10 residues. Per germline, CDR1 LNHDA and CDR2 SQIVND (reference sequence). With 10 bases removed from V and 4 bases from J, the gap between germline ends came to 5 bases. CDR3 region: CATEYNEQFF. CDR3 DNA: TGTGCCACCGAGTACAATGAGCAGTTCTTC.

In this sample, this clone turned up once. This sequence joins TRBV18 and TRBJ2-1; D ambiguous. The CDR3 totals 14 residues. CDR1 KGHSH and CDR2 LQKENI come from the germline V gene. The germline V and J ends were trimmed by 2 bases and 3 bases, with 8 bases remaining between them. CDR3 nucleotide sequence: TGTGCCAGCTCACCAGCACAGAACTACAATGAGCAGTTCTTC. Residues: CASSPAQNYNEQFF. The full variable domain, with the rest looked up from reference TRBV18 and TRBJ2-1, is NAGVMQNPRHLVRRRGQEARLRCSPMKGHSHVYWYRQLPEEGLKFMVYLQKENIIDESGMPKERFSAEFPKEGPSILRIQQVVRGDSAAYFCASSPAQNYNEQFFGPGTRLTVL.

The chain links TRBV6-2 or TRBV6-3 to TRBJ1-1; the D gene is possibly TRBD1 (5 bases). Germline V gene lookup returns CDR1 MNHEY and CDR2 SVGEGT. This CDR3 has 15 residues. V was trimmed by 1 base and J by 3 bases, leaving 12 bases between them. The CDR3 region has the DNA TGTGCCAGCAGTTACTGGACCTGGGGGGACACTGAAGCTTTCTTT. Its protein is CASSYWTWGDTEAFF.

V and J are TRBV13 and TRBJ1-1; 9 bases are shared with TRBD1. Looked up from germline, CDR1 is PRHDT and CDR2 is FYEKMQ (reference sequence). The junction had 9 bases not matched to a gene; V was cut back by 0 bases and J by 1 base. The CDR3 loop spans 18 amino acids. CDR3: CASSLGGDRDTKNTEAFF. The CDR3 coding sequence is TGTGCCAGCAGCTTAGGGGGGGACAGGGACACTAAGAACACTGAAGCTTTCTTT.

This clone has only one observation. The chain recombines TRBV5-1 with TRBJ1-2, with unresolved D. CDR3 length equals 13 residues. The V and J ends lost 0 bases and 4 bases respectively, with 7 bases between them. CDR1 is SGHRS, CDR2 YFSETQ, per germline. The CDR3 DNA sequence: TGCGCCAGCAGCTTGGAAGTCTCCTATGGCTACACCTTC. Protein: CASSLEVSYGYTF.